This TCR beta chain was captured in a study of beta chain features in type 1 diabetes (dated by TCRdb to 2016 to 2019). Regarding the research as a whole: Patients and healthy donors did not differ in mean age, gender distribution, total cell number or subset yield. A total of roughly 100 million sorted cells were examined across all samples, and a strong correlation was observed between cell number per subset and RNA yield. The study compared TCRB repertoires of sorted circulating CD4+ T cell subsets between recently diagnosed type 1 diabetes patients and matched healthy donors. Regulatory and stem cell-like memory subsets were isolated from only 8 patients and about 8 healthy donors, whereas naive and central memory subsets came from all 30 or so donors.

The High Capacity cDNA Reverse Transcription Kit was used to reverse transcribe all of the isolated RNA, meaning that expressed TCRB transcripts were what got sequenced. Deep immunoSEQ sequencing was applied to naive, central memory and regulatory T cell samples, giving an average of approximately 3.8 million total reads per sample. After sorted cells were lysed in RLT buffer, RNA was extracted with DNase-treated RNeasy Micro or Mini kits, with the choice depending on cell number. Each cell subset was processed on its own to prevent cross-contamination, while patient and healthy donor samples were processed together. The immunoSEQ multiplex PCR was used to amplify TCRB sequences from cDNA, generating 87-bp fragments that spanned the CDR3 region. Sequencing of the amplicons was performed on the Illumina HiSeq platform. Turning to the authors' computational methods: PCR bias was computationally corrected using synthetic template baselines, reads within Hamming distance 2 were collapsed, and singletons that could not be merged were discarded. Reads were aligned to IMGT to assign V, D and J genes, CDR3 length, and insertions or deletions at six rearrangement sites. Within each subset, clonotype counts were normalized to the number of sorted cells before true diversity and Gini coefficients were calculated with the tcR R package. The overlap coefficient, calculated on TCRB nucleotide sequences, was used to measure repertoire sharing. Imported from immuneACCESS, the table was reduced by TCRdb to in-frame sequences with V and J called. These copies leave out some clones; in studies compared against another copy, an unresolved V gene accounts for under half, and the cause of the remainder is not known. The V and J calls and clone size were taken over from that table, and D and trimming were inferred from the DNA. The sample table lists some 150,000 clones, about 9% of them with a count of one. The ten largest clones take up around 0.7% of the sample.

Study-level results and caveats: Shorter templates might have been favored by PCR, but patient and control samples were amplified and corrected together, so both groups would have been affected equally by any skew. A moderate but significant shortening of TCRB CDR3 length was observed in type 1 diabetes patients in all four CD4+ subsets. Because cDNA was sequenced instead of genomic DNA, highly expressing activated cells could be over-represented, though the groups showed no difference in activation or CD3 levels. At VDJ recombination sites, type 1 diabetes patients had fewer insertions and more deleted nucleotides, which implies abnormalities in thymic rearrangement. Naive, central memory and regulatory TCRB repertoires appeared to be more similar among patients than among healthy donors. HLA sub-analyses involved small numbers of individuals, so any influence of HLA type on TCRB rearrangement remained unresolved.

From a lookup of the germline V gene, CDR1 and CDR2 are SQVTM and ANQGSEA. The CDR3 runs 14 residues from the cysteine to the phenylalanine. CDR3 DNA is the only sequence kept; it has 42 bases, read in frame from the first base. V and J lose 6 bases and 0 bases, and a span of 13 bases separates them. This clone was counted a few times. Its antigen is currently not known. No per-base quality is available; no much larger clone lies one base away. Each donor gave one peripheral blood draw, averaging roughly 120 mL, which was collected into heparinised tubes. Naive, central memory, regulatory and stem cell-like memory CD4+ T cells were sorted on a BD FACSAria II using a panel including CD45RO, CCR7, CD25, CD127, CD95 and CD27. Purity was above 95% for every sorted population. PBMCs were isolated right away by Lymphoprep density gradient centrifugation and were stained directly, without culture. So that batch effects would be minimized, each experiment stained and sorted samples in pairs, pairing one healthy donor with one patient.

The receptor chain draws on TRBV29-1 and TRBJ2-3; D gene: possibly TRBD2, on 6 matching bases. Sequencing was done on a sample of central memory CD4+ T cells from blood. The TCR originated in a woman in her twenties or thirties with type 1 diabetes. The nucleotides read TGCAGCGTCCAACGGGGGAGGAGCACAGATACGCAGTATTTT. Its amino acids are CSVQRGRSTDTQYF.